These 4 T cell receptor beta chains came from one sample sequenced in a study of PD-1 blockade in classical Hodgkin lymphoma. Generated by immunoSEQ multiplex PCR, the TCRdb table keeps only in-frame clones and is missing some. The table shows about 12,000 clones, with more than 75% occurring only once. Every patient relapsed after autologous stem cell transplantation, and brentuximab vedotin exposure varied. The specimen was peripheral blood mononuclear cells (PBMCs), collected at baseline. The receptors originated from a human donor with classical Hodgkin lymphoma.

This clone was seen more than once but under ten times. The chain couples TRBV4-2 to TRBJ1-2, with D perhaps matching TRBD1 (6 bases). Germline V CDR1 and CDR2: LGHNA, YNFKEQ. The CDR3 loop spans 12 amino acids. V lost 3 bases to trimming and J lost 6 bases, with 8 bases between them. CDR3 nucleotides: TGTGCCAGCAGCCACCGGGACAATGGCTACACCTTC. This codes for CASSHRDNGYTF.

The chain recombines TRBV4-2 with TRBJ2-4; D is unresolved. The V gene's germline CDR1 is LGHNA and CDR2 YNFKEQ. Trimming stripped 2 bases from V and 0 bases from J, with 20 bases between. The CDR3 totals 19 residues. The CDR3 sequence: CASSQTDLPALVAKNIQYF. CDR3 DNA sequence: TGTGCCAGCAGCCAAACCGACCTTCCGGCCCTAGTAGCCAAAAACATTCAGTACTTC.

This clone has only a few counts. The chain uses TRBV10-3 and TRBJ1-2; D gene uncertain. V lost 0 bases to trimming and J lost 4 bases, with 12 bases between them. CDR1 ENHRY and CDR2 SYGVKD come from the germline V gene. The CDR3 loop spans 15 amino acids. CDR3 sequence reads: CAISESIRVSYGYTF. DNA for the CDR3: TGTGCCATCAGTGAGTCTATTCGGGTCAGCTATGGCTACACCTTC.

This sequence joins TRBV28 and TRBJ1-1, with unresolved D. The V gene's germline CDR1 is MDHEN and CDR2 SYDVKM. Trimming stripped 2 bases from V and 3 bases from J, with 10 bases between. The CDR3 is 14 residues long. CDR3 in amino acids: CASSLPTRDTEAFF. CDR3 sequence (DNA): TGTGCCAGCAGTTTACCCACGAGGGACACTGAAGCTTTCTTT.